This T cell receptor beta chain stems from a study of T-cell memory formation after mild COVID-19. Overall study results and limits: Memory cells collected pre-infection included some clones that later responded, suggesting cross-reactive memory joined. The study found contracting CD4+ clones mainly in CM and EM and contracting CD8+ clones in EMRA.

There are a few counts of this clonotype. Its antigen remains unknown. TCRdb itself ran the 5' RACE reads through MiXCR, one entry per CDR3 protein. The sample gives about 470,000 distinct CDR3 sequences, roughly 25% of which show up once; under 15% is in the top ten. Input material: PBMCs or a T cell subset sorted from them (not recorded which). This receptor was taken from an adult woman who had mild COVID-19 (a few samples of this study predate the infection). Cell type and time point are not known.

CDR3 DNA sequence: TGTGCCAGCAGTGAATTCGGGGACAGGGACTACGAGCAGTACTTC. The encoded protein is CASSEFGDRDYEQYF. The rearrangement joins TRBV25-1 to TRBJ2-7, with 9 positions matching TRBD1. The junction had 4 bases not matched to a gene; V was cut back by 1 base and J by 3 bases. Germline values: CDR1 MGHDK, CDR2 SYGVNS. This CDR3 has 15 amino acids.